This T cell receptor beta chain stems from a study of regulatory dendritic cells for organ transplantation. Concerning this clone: Antigen: not known.

From germline, CDR1 is SGDLS and CDR2 YYNGEE. The CDR3 has 15 amino acids. Trimming pared 1 base from V and 3 bases from J, leaving 14 bases between. The repertoire was sequenced with immunoSEQ multiplex PCR; TCRdb's copy has only in-frame clones and lacks some. The sample contains about 12,000 clones, roughly 89% of which appear only once. Allogeneic regulatory or mature dendritic cells were co-cultured for 4 to 6 days with CFSE-labeled sorted T cells at 1:10. Naive CD45RA+ and memory CD45RO+ CD4+ or CD8+ T cells were FACS-sorted. Study-level points and caveats: Mature dendritic cells appeared to drive more memory CD8+ clonal expansion than regulatory ones. Of resting T cell subsets, memory CD8+ had the most alloreactive clonotypes.

This receptor was obtained from a human donor in good health. V is TRBV9 and J is TRBJ2-7; D possibly corresponds to TRBD1 (6 bases). What was sequenced was naive CD8+ T cells from blood cultured with regulatory dendritic cells. The subset was: CD45RA+ naive T cells. CDR3 protein: CASSVSGTPYYEQYF. As DNA, the CDR3 is TGTGCCAGCAGCGTATCCGGGACACCTTACTACGAGCAGTACTTC.